Listed below are T cell receptor beta chains from one sample, sequenced in a study of blood T cell repertoires in COVID-19. Sequenced by immunoSEQ multiplex PCR; TCRdb stores in-frame clones only, minus some. The top ten clones hold over 4.5% of a sample with roughly 330,000 clones, about 90% of them seen once. Material: PBMCs or T cells enriched from blood (not recorded which). These receptors all come from a man aged 25-45 years who had recovered from COVID-19. Both conserved end residues are part of each CDR3. Each record gives: D gene, clone size, V gene, J gene, CDR3 length, CDR3 DNA, CDR3 protein. The D gene is left open where the match is weak. Only part of the rows carry a size: once, few, many, or a class if the clone is expanded.

-	-	TRBV20-1	TRBJ2-7	11	TGCAGTGCTTACAGGGATCCCGAGCAGTACTTC	CSAYRDPEQYF
TRBD1	-	TRBV11-2	TRBJ1-1	14	TGTGCCAGCAGCCTAGACAGGGATGACACTGAAGCTTTCTTT	CASSLDRDDTEAFF
TRBD1	-	TRBV25-1	TRBJ2-4	14	TGTGCCAGCGTTACCGGGACAGAGGAAAACATTCAGTACTTC	CASVTGTEENIQYF
-	few	TRBV5-1	TRBJ1-2	13	TGCGCCAGCAGCGAGCAGGGGAACTATGGCTACACCTTC	CASSEQGNYGYTF
TRBD2	-	TRBV27	TRBJ2-5	15	TGTGCCAGCAGTTTGACGCGGGGGTGGCAAGAGACCCAGTACTTC	CASSLTRGWQETQYF
-	-	TRBV5-1	TRBJ2-5	15	TGCGCCAGCAGCCCCCCTGGCGGGGGCTCGGAGACCCAGTACTTC	CASSPPGGGSETQYF
-	once	TRBV5-5	TRBJ1-4	15	TGTGCCAGCAGTCACAACAGCGGGACTGGGGAAAAACTGTTTTTT	CASSHNSGTGEKLFF
TRBD1	-	TRBV3-1/TRBV3-2	TRBJ1-1	13	TGTGCCAGCAGCCAAGATCCCGGGACAGGAGCTTTCTTT	CASSQDPGTGAFF
-	-	TRBV28	TRBJ2-2	15	TGTGCCAGCACTTCGCCAGGGGTCAACACCGGGGAGCTGTTTTTT	CASTSPGVNTGELFF
-	-	TRBV11-2	TRBJ1-1	15	TGTGCCAGCAGCGCTCAGCAGGCCCTGAACACTGAAGCTTTCTTT	CASSAQQALNTEAFF
TRBD2	few	TRBV2	TRBJ2-1	14	TGTGCCAGCAGTGGACTAGCGGGGGGGAATGAGCAGTTCTTC	CASSGLAGGNEQFF
-	-	TRBV6-5	TRBJ1-1	13	TGTGCCAGCAGTTACTCGGGCGGGACTGAAGCTTTCTTT	CASSYSGGTEAFF
TRBD1	once	TRBV30	TRBJ1-6	14	TGTGCCCGGAGCCCGGGACAGCCAAATTCACCCCTCCACTTT	CARSPGQPNSPLHF
-	-	TRBV27	TRBJ2-3	12	TGTGCCAGCAGTTTGTTCGGGGATACGCAGTATTTT	CASSLFGDTQYF
-	-	TRBV21-1	TRBJ2-1	14	TGTGCCAGCACCGGGTCGATGGAGGTTAATGAGCAGTTCTTC	CASTGSMEVNEQFF
TRBD2	-	TRBV14	TRBJ2-1	18	TGTGCCAGCAGCCAAGCGGGGGGGCCTGGTTTCCCCTACAATGAGCAGTTCTTC	CASSQAGGPGFPYNEQFF
TRBD1	-	TRBV5-4	TRBJ1-4	13	TGTGCCAGCAGCGGACAGGGGAATGAAAAACTGTTTTTT	CASSGQGNEKLFF
TRBD1	-	TRBV11-3	TRBJ2-5	13	TGTGCCAGCAGCGAAGGGGGCCGAGAGACCCAGTACTTC	CASSEGGRETQYF
TRBD1	-	TRBV13	TRBJ2-5	16	TGTGCCAGCAGCTTGGTTGACAGGGGTTTACAAGAGACCCAGTACTTC	CASSLVDRGLQETQYF
-	-	TRBV5-1	TRBJ1-2	15	TGCGCCAGCAGCTACTACGGGGGAATCGCCGATGGCTACACCTTC	CASSYYGGIADGYTF
TRBD1	-	TRBV27	TRBJ1-2	14	TGTGCCAGCAGGACAAAGACAGGGAGCTATGGCTACACCTTC	CASRTKTGSYGYTF
TRBD2	-	TRBV28	TRBJ2-7	13	TGTGCCAGCAGGAGCGGGGTCTCCTACGAGCAGTACTTC	CASRSGVSYEQYF
-	-	TRBV6-1	TRBJ1-4	16	TGTGCCAGCAGTGAAGCAAAGGGGTCAACTAATGAAAAACTGTTTTTT	CASSEAKGSTNEKLFF
-	-	TRBV15	TRBJ1-6	14	TGTGCCACCAGCAGAGAGCGGAGTAATTCACCCCTCCACTTT	CATSRERSNSPLHF
TRBD1	-	TRBV29-1	TRBJ2-3	15	TGCAGCGTCCCACGGACAGGGGTCAGCACAGATACGCAGTATTTT	CSVPRTGVSTDTQYF
TRBD1	-	TRBV19	TRBJ1-6	14	TGTGCCAGTGCTAGGGACAGCTATAATTCACCCCTCCACTTT	CASARDSYNSPLHF